This TCR beta chain was captured by sequencing in a study of cytomegalovirus exposure and HLA in healthy donors. Study observations and caveats: TCR beta sequences numbering about 17,000 were associated with HLA alleles at 0.05 false discovery rate in a later analysis.

Both 60 Vbeta primers and 13 Jbeta primers went into the PCR. Generated by immunoSEQ multiplex PCR, the TCRdb table keeps only in-frame clones and is missing some. This table holds under 150,000 clones, over 65% found once. The sample holds a few counts of this clone. Antigen specificity is unknown. The junction had 2 bases not matched to a gene; V was cut back by 2 bases and J by 2 bases. CDR3 length: 14 amino acids. The germline CDR1 and CDR2 sequences are MNHNY and SVGAGI (reference sequence). V is TRBV6-6 and J is TRBJ2-5; 7 bases are a match to TRBD2. This TCR derives from a woman aged 40-49 years in good health and CMV-seronegative. Sample: PBMCs. The CDR3 bases are TGTGCCAGCAGTTACCTGGGACTACAAGAGACCCAGTACTTC. Protein sequence: CASSYLGLQETQYF.